The 10 T cell receptor beta chains given below trace back to one sample, sequenced in a study of patients and donors after allogeneic stem cell transplantation. TCRdb reanalysed the RT-PCR reads using MiXCR and keeps one entry per CDR3 protein. The sample holds 87,000 or so distinct CDR3 sequences, about 5% seen once. The sequencing sample was made of blood, either unsorted or a sorted T cell fraction (not recorded which). The receptor source for this set is a human donor who was either an allogeneic HSCT recipient or a stem cell or donor lymphocyte infusion donor (not recorded which). It is not recorded whose cells these are; they may come from a transplant donor.

This clonotype has at least ten counts. The rearrangement joins TRBV19 to TRBJ2-1; 7 positions match TRBD1. Losses at the gene ends were 7 bases for V and 2 bases for J; bases not matched to a gene: 8. The V gene's germline CDR1 is LNHDA and CDR2 SQIVND (reference sequence). The CDR3 has 15 residues. The CDR3 DNA reads TGTGCCAGTACCCCGGGACAGTTTACCTACAATGAGCAGTTCTTC. Its translation: CASTPGQFTYNEQFF.

This clonotype was detected many times. This sequence joins TRBV20-1 and TRBJ2-3; 10 nucleotides agree with TRBD2. The CDR3 totals 16 residues. Germline V gene sequence: CDR1 DFQATT, CDR2 SNEGSKA (reference sequence). Trimming took 6 bases from V and 4 from J; bases not matched to a gene: 13. CDR3 loop: CSAPRPLAGDADTQYF. The CDR3 DNA is TGCAGTGCCCCCCGCCCTCTAGCGGGAGACGCAGATACGCAGTATTTT.

This clonotype was counted ten times or more. The chain recombines TRBV5-5 with TRBJ2-4, with a tentative D call TRBD2 (5 bases). Deletions cut 0 bases from V and 6 bases from J, with 10 bases between. Germline CDR1 and CDR2: SGHKS and YYEKEE (reference sequence). This CDR3 is 14 amino acids long. CDR3 residues: CASSLDGVGNIQYF. The CDR3 bases are TGTGCCAGCAGCTTGGACGGGGTGGGAAACATTCAGTACTTC.

In its sample, this clonotype was seen a few times. The J gene is TRBJ2-1, the V gene TRBV12-5; D is uncertain. The CDR3 length is 14 residues. The germline CDR1 and CDR2 sequences are LGHNT and FRNRAP. Trimming took off 6 bases at V and 3 bases at J, with 12 bases between the two ends. The CDR3 protein is CASGSGRLYNEQFF. CDR3 nucleotides: TGTGCTAGTGGCTCCGGACGTCTCTACAATGAGCAGTTCTTC.

Ten or more counts support this clonotype. One end of the junction is discordant with germline, which a read error may explain. The chain uses TRBV7-9 and TRBJ2-1; the D gene could be TRBD1 or TRBD2 (7 bases each). The CDR3 sequence is 13 residues long. The germline V gene has CDR1 SEHNR and CDR2 FQNEAQ (reference sequence). CDR3 amino acids: CASIPDDREGRIF. The CDR3, as DNA: TGTGCCAGCATCCCCGATGACAGGGAGGGTCGGATCTTC.

This clonotype was seen repeatedly, ten times or more. This chain uses TRBV29-1 with TRBJ2-5; tentative D call: TRBD1 (6 bases). The CDR3 length is 13 residues. V lost 6 bases and J lost 4, with 15 bases in between. Germline V gene data show CDR1 as SQVTM and CDR2 as ANQGSEA. Here the CDR3 reads CSVIRGIGETQYF. In nucleotides, the CDR3 is TGCAGCGTCATCAGGGGCATAGGAGAGACCCAGTACTTC.

This clonotype occurred many times. This chain links TRBV7-3 with TRBJ2-1; D perhaps matches TRBD2 (5 bases). Trimming pared 1 base from V and 9 bases from J, leaving 10 bases between. Germline loops: CDR1 SGHTA, CDR2 FQGTGA. CDR3 length: 13 amino acids. In DNA form, the CDR3 reads TGTGCCAGCAGCTTAATACTGAGGGCTGAGCAGTTCTTC. This sequence encodes CASSLILRAEQFF.

This clonotype was counted at least ten times. As DNA, the CDR3 is TGTGCCAGCAGCCAAGAGACGGGACAGGGGGCGCCTGGCTACACCTTC. Amino acid sequence: CASSQETGQGAPGYTF. The chain carries TRBV4-2 and TRBJ1-2, with 12 bases fitting TRBD1. CDR3 length: 16 residues. The J segment lost 7 bases and the V segment lost 0 bases, leaving 6 bases of the junction unmatched. From germline, CDR1 is LGHNA and CDR2 YNFKEQ.

The chain uses TRBV5-1 and TRBJ1-2; a possible D gene is TRBD1 (5 bases). The V and J ends lost 4 bases and 6 bases respectively, with 16 bases between them. This CDR3 is built from 14 residues. CDR1 and CDR2 (germline): SGHRS, YFSETQ. The CDR3 loop reads CASSPGTTFDGYTF. The DNA of the CDR3 is TGCGCCAGCAGCCCCGGGACGACTTTTGATGGCTACACCTTC.

There are many counts of this clonotype. Its ends do not fully match the called genes, so a read error is possible. The J gene is TRBJ1-1, the V gene TRBV3-1; no firm D call. The CDR3 spans 17 residues. Germline assignment: CDR1 LGHDT and CDR2 YNNKEL (reference sequence). Written as DNA, the CDR3 is TGTGCCACCAGCCGAGAGTCGTCTTGGGGAGCGAACACTGAAGCTTTCTTT. It yields the protein CATSRESSWGANTEAFF.